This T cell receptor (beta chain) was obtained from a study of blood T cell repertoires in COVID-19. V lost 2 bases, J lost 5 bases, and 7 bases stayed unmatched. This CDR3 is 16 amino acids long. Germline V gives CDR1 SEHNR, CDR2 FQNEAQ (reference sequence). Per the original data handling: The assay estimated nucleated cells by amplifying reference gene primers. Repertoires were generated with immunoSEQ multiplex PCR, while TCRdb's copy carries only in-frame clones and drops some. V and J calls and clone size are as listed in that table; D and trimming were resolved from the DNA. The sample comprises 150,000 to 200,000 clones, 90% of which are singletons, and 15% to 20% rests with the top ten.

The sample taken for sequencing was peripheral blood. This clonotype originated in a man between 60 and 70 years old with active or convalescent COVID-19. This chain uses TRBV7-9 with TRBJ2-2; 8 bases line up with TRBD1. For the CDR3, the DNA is TGTGCCAGCAGCTTATTGGACAGGGACAGAACCGGGGAGCTGTTTTTT. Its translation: CASSLLDRDRTGELFF.